This T cell receptor beta chain was observed in a study of cytomegalovirus exposure and HLA in healthy donors (dated by TCRdb to the late 2010s). General notes on the study: A later analysis indicated that the 120 validation repertoires were generated on the platform also employed for the 666 repertoires of the first cohort. The aim of the study was to test whether cataloging public T cell receptors could identify signatures of past pathogen exposure. Along with the approximately 700-subject first cohort, a separate validation cohort of around 110 different subjects was used. To predict cytomegalovirus infection status, the study combined high-throughput TCR immunosequencing, statistical association of individual TCRs with disease status, and machine learning.

Notes on this clone: Its antigen specificity is not known. Within one base of it there is no much larger clone, and no base qualities were kept.

Library method: the immunoSEQ multiplex PCR assay. The authors processed their data as follows. A statistical classification framework was built to diagnose cytomegalovirus status from the catalog of TCR beta chain sequences. The immuneACCESS repertoire file appears here via TCRdb, limited to in-frame rearrangements. These files lack a portion of the clones; in checked studies, under half of the deficit traces to unresolved V genes, and the cause of the others is not known. That table supplies the V and J calls and clone size; D and trimming were determined from the DNA. The sample table records about 130,000 clones; almost 90% of these occur just once. Roughly 1.4% of the sample comes from the top ten. Separate from the roughly 650-subject first cohort, the validation cohort of more than 90 subjects was the group to which the donors belonged. Study-level results and caveats: Subsequent analysis determined that TCRs grouped into clusters in the first cohort also showed a tendency toward co-occurrence across the 120 or so validation repertoires, and about 93% of cluster scores exceeded 0. Across donors, most TCR sequences were observed very rarely, whereas some public TCRs were present in many individuals. The classifier was reported to diagnose cytomegalovirus status with high specificity and sensitivity in both the original cohort and the validation cohort. In the study, about 150 TCR beta chains were listed as associated with cytomegalovirus. A few of the identified cytomegalovirus-associated TCR beta chains were confirmed in vitro to be specific for cytomegalovirus antigens. A later analysis had no HLA typing for the validation cohort, so co-occurrence there was scored across all 110 or so repertoires. The authors suggested that the approach could potentially be extended to other disease states and immunological phenotypes.

Taken from cysteine to phenylalanine, the CDR3 has 14 residues. Only the CDR3 portion is preserved as DNA: 42 bases, with reading frame beginning at the first base. In the germline V gene, CDR1 corresponds to SNHLY and CDR2 to FYNNEI. Between the V and J ends, shortened by 3 bases and 2 bases respectively, the junction contains 11 bases. The chain is assembled from TRBV2 and TRBJ2-7; the D gene is perhaps TRBD1, from 6 matching bases. The clonotype was recovered from a man younger than 40 in good health and CMV-seronegative. The specimen was PBMCs. The CDR3 reads as follows: CASSDQGNPYEQYF. DNA sequence: TGTGCCAGCAGTGATCAGGGGAACCCCTACGAGCAGTACTTC. The CDR3, completed at both ends by the reference TRBV2 and TRBJ2-7 genes, gives the full variable domain EPEVTQTPSHQVTQMGQEVILRCVPISNHLYFYWYRQILGQKVEFLVSFYNNEISEKSEIFDDQFSVERPDGSNFTLKIRSTKLEDSAMYFCASSDQGNPYEQYFGPGTRLTVT.